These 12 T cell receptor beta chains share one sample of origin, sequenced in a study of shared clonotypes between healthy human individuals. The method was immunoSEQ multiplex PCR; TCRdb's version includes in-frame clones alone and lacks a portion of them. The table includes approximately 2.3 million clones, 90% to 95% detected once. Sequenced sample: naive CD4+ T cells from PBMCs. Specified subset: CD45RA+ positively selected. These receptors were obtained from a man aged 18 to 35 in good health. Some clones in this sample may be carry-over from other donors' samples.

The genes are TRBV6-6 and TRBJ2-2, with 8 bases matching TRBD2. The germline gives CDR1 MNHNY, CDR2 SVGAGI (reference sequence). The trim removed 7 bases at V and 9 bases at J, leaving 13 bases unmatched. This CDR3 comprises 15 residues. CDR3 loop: CASISGGPGTRELFF. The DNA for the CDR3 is TGTGCCAGCATATCGGGGGGGCCCGGAACGAGGGAGCTGTTTTTT.

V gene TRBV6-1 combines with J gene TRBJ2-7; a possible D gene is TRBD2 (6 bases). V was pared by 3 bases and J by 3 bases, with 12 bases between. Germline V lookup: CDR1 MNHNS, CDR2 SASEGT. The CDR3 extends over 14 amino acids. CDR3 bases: TGTGCCAGCAGTGAGCGGGACCCATACTACGAGCAGTACTTC. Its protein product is CASSERDPYYEQYF.

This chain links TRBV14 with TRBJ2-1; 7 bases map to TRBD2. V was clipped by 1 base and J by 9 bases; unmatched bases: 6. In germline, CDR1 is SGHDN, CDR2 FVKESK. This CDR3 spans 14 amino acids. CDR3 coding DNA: TGTGCCAGCAGCCAAGTTTCGGGGGGACTTGAGCAGTTCTTC. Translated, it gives CASSQVSGGLEQFF.

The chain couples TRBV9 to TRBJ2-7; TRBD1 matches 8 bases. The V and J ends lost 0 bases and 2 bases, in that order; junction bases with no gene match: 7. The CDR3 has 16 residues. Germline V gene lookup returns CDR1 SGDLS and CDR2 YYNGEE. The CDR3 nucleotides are TGTGCCAGCAGCGTAGGGGGGGACAGGCGGACCTACGAGCAGTACTTC. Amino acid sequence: CASSVGGDRRTYEQYF.

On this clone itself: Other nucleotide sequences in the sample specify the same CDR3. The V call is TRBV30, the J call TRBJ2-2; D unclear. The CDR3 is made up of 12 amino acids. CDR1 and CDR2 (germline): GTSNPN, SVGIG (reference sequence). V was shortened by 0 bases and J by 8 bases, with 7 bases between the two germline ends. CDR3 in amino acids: CAWSVQGGELFF. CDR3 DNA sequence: TGTGCCTGGAGTGTACAAGGAGGGGAGCTGTTTTTT. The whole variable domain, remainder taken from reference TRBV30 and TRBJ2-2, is SQTIHQWPATLVQPVGSPLSLECTVEGTSNPNLYWYRQAAGRGLQLLFYSVGIGQISSEVPQNLSASRPQDRQFILSSKKLLLSDSGFYLCAWSVQGGELFFGEGSRLTVL.

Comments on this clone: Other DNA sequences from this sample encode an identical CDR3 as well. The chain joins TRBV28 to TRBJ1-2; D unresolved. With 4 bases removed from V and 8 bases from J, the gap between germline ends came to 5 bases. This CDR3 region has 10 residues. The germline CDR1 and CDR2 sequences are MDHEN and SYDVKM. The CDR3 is CASSSSGYTF. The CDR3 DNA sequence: TGTGCCAGCAGTTCCTCCGGCTACACCTTC.

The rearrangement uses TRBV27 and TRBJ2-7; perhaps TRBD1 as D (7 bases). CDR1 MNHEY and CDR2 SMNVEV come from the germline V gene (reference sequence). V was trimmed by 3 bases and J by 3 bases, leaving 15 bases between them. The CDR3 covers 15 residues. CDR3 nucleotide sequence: TGTGCCAGCAGTTTTCTGGCAGGGGGGAACTACGAGCAGTACTTC. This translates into CASSFLAGGNYEQYF.

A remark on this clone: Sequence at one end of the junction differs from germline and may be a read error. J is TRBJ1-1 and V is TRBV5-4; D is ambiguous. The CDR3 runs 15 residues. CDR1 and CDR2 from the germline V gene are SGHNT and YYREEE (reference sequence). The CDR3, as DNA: TGTACCAGCAGCTTGGTGAGGGATACGAACACTGAAGCTTTCTTT. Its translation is CTSSLVRDTNTEAFF.

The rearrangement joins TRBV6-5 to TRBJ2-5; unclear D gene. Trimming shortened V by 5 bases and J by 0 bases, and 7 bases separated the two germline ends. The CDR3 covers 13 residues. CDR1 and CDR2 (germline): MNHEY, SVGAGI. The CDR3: CASSRKYQETQYF. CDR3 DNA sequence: TGTGCCAGCAGTCGAAAGTACCAAGAGACCCAGTACTTC.

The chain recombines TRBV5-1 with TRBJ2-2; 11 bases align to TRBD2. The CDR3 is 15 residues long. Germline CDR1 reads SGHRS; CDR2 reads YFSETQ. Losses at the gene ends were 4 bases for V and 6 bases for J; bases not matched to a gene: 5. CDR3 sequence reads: CASSRGLAGPGELFF. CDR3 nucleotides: TGCGCCAGCAGCAGAGGACTAGCGGGTCCCGGGGAGCTGTTTTTT.

CDR3 amino acids: CASSPKGGTPYNEQFF. The DNA for the CDR3 is TGTGCCAGCAGCCCAAAGGGGGGGACACCATACAATGAGCAGTTCTTC. This chain joins TRBV5-4 and TRBJ2-1, with D possibly being TRBD2 (7 bases). The V and J ends lost 4 bases and 4 bases respectively, with 18 bases between them. CDR1 SGHNT and CDR2 YYREEE come from the germline V gene (reference sequence). This CDR3 contains 16 residues.

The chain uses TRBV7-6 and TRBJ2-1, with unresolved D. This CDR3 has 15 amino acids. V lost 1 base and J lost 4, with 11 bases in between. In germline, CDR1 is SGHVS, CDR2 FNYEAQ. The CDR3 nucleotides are TGTGCCAGCAGCTTAGGAGATGACTCTTACAATGAGCAGTTCTTC. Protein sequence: CASSLGDDSYNEQFF.